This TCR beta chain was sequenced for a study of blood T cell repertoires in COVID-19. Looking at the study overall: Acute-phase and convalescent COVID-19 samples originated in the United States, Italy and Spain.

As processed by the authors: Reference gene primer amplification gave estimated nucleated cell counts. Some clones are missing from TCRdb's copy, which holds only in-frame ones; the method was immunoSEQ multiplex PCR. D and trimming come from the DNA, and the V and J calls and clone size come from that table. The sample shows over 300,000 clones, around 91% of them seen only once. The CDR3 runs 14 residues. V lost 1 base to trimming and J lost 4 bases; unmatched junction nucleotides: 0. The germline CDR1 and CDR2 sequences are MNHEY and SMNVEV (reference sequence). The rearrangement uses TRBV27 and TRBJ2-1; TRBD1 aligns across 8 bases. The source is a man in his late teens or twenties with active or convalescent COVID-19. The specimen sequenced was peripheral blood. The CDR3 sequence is CASSLWDRYNEQFF. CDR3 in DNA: TGTGCCAGCAGTTTATGGGACAGGTACAATGAGCAGTTCTTC.